Below, 23 T cell receptor beta chains from the same sample are listed, as sequenced in a study of T cells in Graves' hyperthyroidism and ophthalmopathy. TCR beta CDR3 regions were amplified from RNA. First-round RT-PCR of the TCR CDR3 relied on the HTBI primer set. TCRdb passed the multiplex PCR reads through MiXCR, listing each CDR3 protein once. The table lists roughly 700,000 distinct CDR3 sequences, 17% of them singletons, with 15% in the top ten. The source material was blood. These receptors all come from a man aged 45-65 years with Graves' hyperthyroidism.

This clonotype was detected a few times. The genes are TRBV12-3 or TRBV12-4 and TRBJ2-7; D uncertain. V lost 1 base, J lost 3 bases, and 13 bases lay in between. There are 15 residues in the CDR3. DNA for the CDR3: TGTGCCAGCAGTTTAGGCGCAGGCTCCTTCTACGAGCAGTACTTC. As protein: CASSLGAGSFYEQYF.

This clonotype was seen at least ten times. The V call is TRBV28, the J call TRBJ2-1; D ambiguous. The length of the CDR3 is 12 residues. Germline CDR1 reads MDHEN; CDR2 reads SYDVKM. The ends were cut back, 3 bases at V and 7 bases at J, with 7 bases in the middle. The CDR3 DNA reads TGTGCCAGCAGTTTGTTACGTAATGAGCAGTTCTTC. The encoded protein is CASSLLRNEQFF. Using reference TRBV28 and TRBJ2-1 for the parts outside the CDR3, the full variable domain is DVKVTQSSRYLVKRTGEKVFLECVQDMDHENMFWYRQDPGLGLRLIYFSYDVKMKEKGDIPEGYSVSREKKERFSLILESASTNQTSMYLCASSLLRNEQFFGPGTRLTVL.

This clonotype was seen at least ten times. This chain links TRBV9 with TRBJ2-3, with D tentatively TRBD1 (6 bases). Germline CDR1 and CDR2: SGDLS and YYNGEE. The CDR3 spans 19 residues. The V end lost 0 bases, the J end lost 0 bases, and 20 bases lay between the germline ends. The CDR3, as DNA: TGTGCCAGCAGCGTAGGGACGACCTGGACAGAATCTAGCACAGATACGCAGTATTTT. Its translation is CASSVGTTWTESSTDTQYF.

This clonotype was recorded a few times. The chain carries TRBV6-1 and TRBJ1-2, with 9 bases identical to TRBD1. The ends lost 6 bases at V and 4 bases at J; junction bases unmatched: 18. This CDR3 comprises 18 residues. Germline V gene data show CDR1 as MNHNS and CDR2 as SASEGT. CDR3 sequence: CASSEFPGQGDLSYGYTF. CDR3 sequence (DNA): TGTGCCAGCAGCGAATTTCCGGGACAGGGAGATCTTAGCTATGGCTACACCTTC.

This clonotype was recorded many times. This rearrangement joins TRBV6-1 to TRBJ1-1; D perhaps matches TRBD1 (6 bases). The CDR3 spans 15 residues. Trimming removed 5 bases at V and 2 bases at J, with 15 bases between. Germline CDR1 reads MNHNS; CDR2 reads SASEGT. The DNA for the CDR3 is TGTGCCAGCAGTCCCTTCGGACAGACCAACACTGAAGCTTTCTTT. Its protein product is CASSPFGQTNTEAFF.

This clonotype was seen ten or more times. The J gene is TRBJ1-1, the V gene TRBV28; D remains ambiguous. The V end was cut by 7 bases, the J end by 2 bases, with 11 bases between. The CDR3 has 13 residues. In germline, CDR1 is MDHEN, CDR2 SYDVKM. CDR3 DNA: TGTGCCAGCACCCCCCCACTCAACACTGAAGCTTTCTTT. Translated: CASTPPLNTEAFF.

This chain uses TRBV18 with TRBJ2-7, with 8 bases lining up with TRBD1. Per the germline V gene, CDR1 is KGHSH and CDR2 is LQKENI. J lost 2 bases, V lost 0 bases, and 6 bases had no gene match. The CDR3 spans 16 residues. The DNA for the CDR3 is TGTGCCAGCTCACCACCTAGACAGGGGTCGACCTACGAGCAGTACTTC. The encoded protein is CASSPPRQGSTYEQYF. The entire variable domain, with the rest obtained from reference TRBV18 and TRBJ2-7, is as follows: NAGVMQNPRHLVRRRGQEARLRCSPMKGHSHVYWYRQLPEEGLKFMVYLQKENIIDESGMPKERFSAEFPKEGPSILRIQQVVRGDSAAYFCASSPPRQGSTYEQYFGPGTRLTVT.

This clonotype was detected ten times or more. Written as DNA, the CDR3 is TGTGCCAGCAGTGGGGGACAGGGGTTGGAGACCCAGTACTTC. Residues: CASSGGQGLETQYF. The gene calls are TRBV2 and TRBJ2-5; TRBD1 matches at 10 bases. The germline CDR1 and CDR2 sequences are SNHLY and FYNNEI. There are 14 residues in the CDR3. V was pared by 4 bases and J by 5 bases, with 4 bases of the junction left unmatched.

This clonotype was found once. J is TRBJ2-2 and V is TRBV18, with TRBD1 identical over 9 bases. This CDR3 has 16 residues. Trimming took 8 bases from V and 4 from J; bases not matched to a gene: 11. The germline gives CDR1 KGHSH, CDR2 LQKENI. CDR3 nucleotides: TGTGCCAGCCCATCAAAGGACAGGGGAATCACCGGGGAGCTGTTTTTT. As protein: CASPSKDRGITGELFF.

This clonotype was counted ten times or more. The CDR3 sequence: CAPWMAGDPNTGELFF. The DNA for the CDR3 is TGTGCCCCCTGGATGGCAGGGGACCCGAACACCGGGGAGCTGTTTTTT. The chain has TRBV24-1 and TRBJ2-2; D may be TRBD1 (6 bases). V was pared by 12 bases and J by 0 bases, with 19 bases between. Germline-derived CDR1 and CDR2 are KGHDR and SFDVKD. The CDR3 covers 16 residues.

At least ten counts were recorded for this clonotype. The chain's CDR3 is CASSLGRTSAANEQFF. The CDR3 DNA reads TGTGCCAGCAGCTTAGGGAGGACTAGCGCAGCCAATGAGCAGTTCTTC. The chain has TRBV11-1 and TRBJ2-1; 9 positions match TRBD2. This CDR3 comprises 16 residues. Trimming cost V 1 base and J 6 bases; bases outside gene matches: 7. In germline, CDR1 is SGHAT, CDR2 FQDESV (reference sequence).

This clonotype was recorded many times. This rearrangement joins TRBV6-5 to TRBJ1-2, with a tentative D call TRBD1 (5 bases). The germline CDR1 and CDR2 sequences are MNHEY and SVGAGI. The CDR3 spans 14 residues. The V and J ends lost 0 bases and 10 bases respectively, with 15 bases between them. CDR3 in DNA: TGTGCCAGCAGTTACTCCTCCTACGGACAAGTCTACACCTTC. Amino acids: CASSYSSYGQVYTF.

The CDR3 here is CASSELGGQSYNEQFF. For the CDR3, the DNA is TGTGCCAGCAGTGAATTAGGTGGACAGTCGTACAATGAGCAGTTCTTC. The rearrangement uses TRBV25-1 and TRBJ2-1, with D possibly matching TRBD1 (6 bases). CDR3 length: 16 residues. The germline V gene encodes CDR1 MGHDK and CDR2 SYGVNS. V shed 1 base and J shed 4 bases, with 14 bases lying between them.

This clonotype was recorded at least ten times. V is TRBV11-2 and J is TRBJ2-7; D is undetermined. The CDR3 covers 13 residues. Trimming took off 0 bases at V and 3 bases at J, with 6 bases between the two ends. Looked up from germline, CDR1 is SGHAT and CDR2 is FQNNGV. Here the CDR3 DNA reads TGTGCCAGCAGCTTAGAGGACCTCTACGAGCAGTACTTC. Translating it yields CASSLEDLYEQYF.

In this sample, this clonotype turned up many times. The rearrangement links TRBV27 to TRBJ2-2; 11 bases line up with TRBD1. The trim removed 7 bases at V and 7 bases at J, leaving 8 bases unmatched. The CDR3 runs 15 residues. Germline V gene data show CDR1 as MNHEY and CDR2 as SMNVEV (reference sequence). This chain's CDR3 is CASTGQGAKNGELFF. In DNA form, the CDR3 reads TGTGCCAGCACCGGACAGGGGGCCAAAAACGGGGAGCTGTTTTTT.

The chain couples TRBV20-1 to TRBJ2-4, with unresolved D. This CDR3 has 16 amino acids. Germline V gene data show CDR1 as DFQATT and CDR2 as SNEGSKA (reference sequence). The V end was cut by 6 bases, the J end by 0 bases, with 18 bases between. The CDR3 DNA is TGCAGTGCCACGACCGGAATGAACCTAGCCAAAAACATTCAGTACTTC. It translates to CSATTGMNLAKNIQYF.

This clonotype was counted a few times. The chain couples TRBV28 to TRBJ1-3; D remains unclear. The CDR3 consists of 15 residues. Germline CDR1 reads MDHEN; CDR2 reads SYDVKM. V was trimmed by 3 bases and J by 2 bases, leaving 11 bases between them. CDR3 sequence (DNA): TGTGCCAGCAGTTTGACCCGTCGGGCTGGAAACACCATATATTTT. It is translated as CASSLTRRAGNTIYF. The variable domain in full, completed from reference TRBV28 and TRBJ1-3, reads DVKVTQSSRYLVKRTGEKVFLECVQDMDHENMFWYRQDPGLGLRLIYFSYDVKMKEKGDIPEGYSVSREKKERFSLILESASTNQTSMYLCASSLTRRAGNTIYFGEGSWLTVV.

This clonotype appeared many times. The chain carries TRBV12-3 or TRBV12-4 and TRBJ2-1; 16 bases are shared with TRBD2. The CDR3 has 15 residues. V was clipped by 8 bases and J by 8 bases; unmatched bases: 6. CDR3 coding DNA: TGTGCCAGCGGGACTAGCGGGAGGGCCGTGGATGAGCAGTTCTTC. This codes for CASGTSGRAVDEQFF.

On this clonotype itself: This may be a read error: a much more frequent sequence differs by one nucleotide. J is TRBJ2-7 and V is TRBV28; TRBD1 might be the D (6 bases). Trimming shortened V by 7 bases and J by 2 bases, and 9 bases separated the two germline ends. This CDR3 contains 12 residues. Germline-derived CDR1 and CDR2 are MDHEN and SYDVKM. Here the CDR3 reads CASNDRTYEQYF. The CDR3 DNA reads as TGTGCCAGCAATGACAGGACCTACGAGCAGTACTTC.

This clonotype was seen once. The genes are TRBV19 and TRBJ2-7, with 8 bases identical to TRBD1. Germline CDR1 is LNHDA and CDR2 is SQIVND (reference sequence). J lost 1 base, V lost 4 bases, and 6 bases had no gene match. CDR3 length: 15 amino acids. CDR3 protein: CASSTPGTGSYEQYF. The CDR3 nucleotides read TGTGCCAGTAGTACTCCCGGGACAGGATCCTACGAGCAGTACTTC. The whole variable domain, remainder taken from reference TRBV19 and TRBJ2-7, is DGGITQSPKYLFRKEGQNVTLSCEQNLNHDAMYWYRQDPGQGLRLIYYSQIVNDFQKGDIAEGYSVSREKKESFPLTVTSAQKNPTAFYLCASSTPGTGSYEQYFGPGTRLTVT.

With respect to this clonotype: Sequence at one end of the junction differs from germline and may be a read error. The J gene is TRBJ2-7, the V gene TRBV24-1; D is ambiguous. This CDR3 is built from 13 residues. CDR1 and CDR2 (germline): KGHDR, SFDVKD. The DNA of the CDR3 is TGTACCACCAGTGACCTCGGGCAGAGCGAGCAGTACTTC. This encodes CTTSDLGQSEQYF.

This chain uses TRBV28 with TRBJ2-1; 15 nucleotides agree with TRBD2. CDR1 and CDR2 (germline): MDHEN, SYDVKM. The CDR3 is 18 amino acids. Trimming removed 6 bases from V and 4 bases from J; junction bases left unmatched: 10. DNA for the CDR3: TGTGCCAGCAGCCCTCGCGGACTAGCGGGAGGGGAGTACAATGAGCAGTTCTTC. Translating gives CASSPRGLAGGEYNEQFF.

This clonotype was seen many times. The gene calls are TRBV28 and TRBJ2-3; D is possibly TRBD2 (5 bases). Deletions cut 3 bases from V and 2 bases from J, with 12 bases between. In germline, CDR1 is MDHEN, CDR2 SYDVKM. CDR3 length: 15 amino acids. This CDR3 is CASSLAGINTDTQYF. The CDR3 bases are TGTGCCAGCAGTTTGGCCGGGATTAACACAGATACGCAGTATTTT.